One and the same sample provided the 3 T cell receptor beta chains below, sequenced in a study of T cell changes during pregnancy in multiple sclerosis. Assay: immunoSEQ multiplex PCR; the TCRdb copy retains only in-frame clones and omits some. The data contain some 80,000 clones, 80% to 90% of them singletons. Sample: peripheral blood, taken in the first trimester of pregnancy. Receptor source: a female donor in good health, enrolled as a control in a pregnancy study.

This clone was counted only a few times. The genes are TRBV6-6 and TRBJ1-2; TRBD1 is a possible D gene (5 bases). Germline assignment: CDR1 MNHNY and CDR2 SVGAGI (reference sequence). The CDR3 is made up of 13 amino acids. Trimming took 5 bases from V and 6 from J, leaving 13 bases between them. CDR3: CASSTSGINGYTF. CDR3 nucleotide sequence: TGTGCCAGCAGTACCTCAGGGATAAATGGCTACACCTTC.

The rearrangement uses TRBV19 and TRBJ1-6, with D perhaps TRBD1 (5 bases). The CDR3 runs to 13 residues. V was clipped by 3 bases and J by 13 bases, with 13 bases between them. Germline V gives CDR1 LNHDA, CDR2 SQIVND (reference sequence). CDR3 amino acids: CASSMGQGFPLHF. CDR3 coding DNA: TGTGCCAGTAGTATGGGGCAGGGCTTCCCCCTCCACTTT. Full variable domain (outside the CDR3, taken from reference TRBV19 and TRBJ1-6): DGGITQSPKYLFRKEGQNVTLSCEQNLNHDAMYWYRQDPGQGLRLIYYSQIVNDFQKGDIAEGYSVSREKKESFPLTVTSAQKNPTAFYLCASSMGQGFPLHFGNGTRLTVT.

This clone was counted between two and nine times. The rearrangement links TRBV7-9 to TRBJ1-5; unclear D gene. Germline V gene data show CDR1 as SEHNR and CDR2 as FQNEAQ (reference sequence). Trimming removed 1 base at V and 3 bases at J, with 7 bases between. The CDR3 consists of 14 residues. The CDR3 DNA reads TGTGCCAGCAGCTTAGGAGCCCACAATCAGCCCCAGCATTTT. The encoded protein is CASSLGAHNQPQHF.